Listed here are 11 T cell receptor beta chains from one sample, sequenced in a study of T cell responses to AZD1222 COVID-19 vaccine. Sequencing used immunoSEQ multiplex PCR; TCRdb keeps in-frame clones, though not all of them. The sample lists some 97,000 clones, approximately 90% occurring once. This material consisted of peripheral blood, taken on day 0 of AZD1222 vaccination. The receptor set was obtained from an adult in good health.

This chain uses TRBV2 with TRBJ2-7; D is uncertain. The germline V and J ends were trimmed by 8 bases and 0 bases, with 14 bases remaining between them. Looked up from germline, CDR1 is SNHLY and CDR2 is FYNNEI. The CDR3 runs to 14 residues. CDR3 in amino acids: CASSPEILSYEQYF. CDR3 coding DNA: TGTGCCAGCTCTCCGGAGATCCTCTCCTACGAGCAGTACTTC.

This clone was detected only once. This chain uses TRBV7-9 with TRBJ1-2; D is unclear. V lost 6 bases, J lost 6 bases, and 14 bases lay in between. The CDR3 has 13 amino acids. Germline values: CDR1 SEHNR, CDR2 FQNEAQ (reference sequence). The CDR3 spells CASRLTGGNGYTF. DNA for the CDR3: TGTGCCAGCAGATTGACTGGTGGGAATGGCTACACCTTC.

This rearrangement joins TRBV15 to TRBJ2-3; 7 bases match TRBD2. Looked up from germline, CDR1 is LNHNV and CDR2 is YYDKDF (reference sequence). CDR3 length equals 14 residues. V lost 4 bases to trimming and J lost 2 bases; unmatched junction nucleotides: 3. This CDR3 is CATSKRGVTDTQYF. CDR3 bases: TGTGCCACCAGCAAACGGGGGGTCACAGATACGCAGTATTTT.

The gene calls are TRBV9 and TRBJ1-2; no reliable D call. Germline values: CDR1 SGDLS, CDR2 YYNGEE. V was cut by 10 bases and J by 8 bases, with 12 bases left in between. The CDR3 contains 10 residues. CDR3 coding DNA: TGTGCCCCCGATATACACGGCTACACCTTC. Protein sequence: CAPDIHGYTF.

This clone was counted a few times. This chain joins TRBV6-2 or TRBV6-3 and TRBJ2-7; 10 nucleotides line up with TRBD1. The CDR3 spans 15 residues. Per germline, CDR1 MNHEY and CDR2 SVGEGT. V lost 6 bases to trimming and J lost 6 bases; unmatched junction nucleotides: 11. CDR3 DNA sequence: TGTGCCAGCAGCTCCCTGGGGACAGGGGAAGGCGAGCAGTACTTC. Its translation is CASSSLGTGEGEQYF.

This clone was observed a handful of times. This chain connects TRBV4-3 to TRBJ2-2; 8 nucleotides align to TRBD2. This CDR3 region has 18 residues. The V and J ends lost 0 bases and 6 bases, in that order; junction bases with no gene match: 12. Germline CDR1 reads LGHNA; CDR2 reads YSLEER. The CDR3 sequence: CASSQDLLGGARAGELFF. CDR3 nucleotide sequence: TGCGCCAGCAGCCAAGATCTCCTCGGGGGGGCGAGAGCCGGGGAGCTGTTTTTT.

This clone has more than one count but fewer than ten. V and J are TRBV5-6 and TRBJ1-2; 9 bases are shared with TRBD1. The V gene end was trimmed by 0 bases and the J gene end by 6 bases; junction bases not matched to a gene: 0. Germline lookup yields CDR1 SGHDT and CDR2 YYEEEE. The CDR3 loop spans 13 amino acids. The CDR3 DNA follows: TGTGCCAGCAGCTTGGACAGGGGGCATGGCTACACCTTC. It is translated as CASSLDRGHGYTF.

V gene TRBV18 combines with J gene TRBJ2-7; 10 bases match TRBD1. CDR3 length: 15 residues. In germline, CDR1 is KGHSH, CDR2 LQKENI. V lost 2 bases to trimming and J lost 7 bases; unmatched junction nucleotides: 8. Here the CDR3 DNA reads TGTGCCAGCTCACCAGGGACAGGGGTACTGGAAGAGCAGTACTTC. Translation: CASSPGTGVLEEQYF. Full variable domain (outside the CDR3, taken from reference TRBV18 and TRBJ2-7): NAGVMQNPRHLVRRRGQEARLRCSPMKGHSHVYWYRQLPEEGLKFMVYLQKENIIDESGMPKERFSAEFPKEGPSILRIQQVVRGDSAAYFCASSPGTGVLEEQYFGPGTRLTVT.

This chain joins TRBV2 and TRBJ1-4; D is uncertain. V was clipped by 5 bases and J by 8 bases, with 12 bases between them. There are 13 residues in the CDR3. Per the germline V gene, CDR1 is SNHLY and CDR2 is FYNNEI. The chain's CDR3 is CASSPVGREKLFF. Written as DNA, the CDR3 is TGTGCCAGCAGTCCCGTCGGACGGGAAAAACTGTTTTTT.

The chain uses TRBV18 and TRBJ2-3; D remains unclear. The V and J ends lost 8 bases and 4 bases respectively, with 7 bases between them. The CDR3 runs 11 residues. The germline V gene has CDR1 KGHSH and CDR2 LQKENI. CDR3 in amino acids: CASIFSDTQYF. In DNA form, the CDR3 reads TGTGCCAGCATCTTTTCAGATACGCAGTATTTT.

In its sample, this clone was seen a few times. V gene TRBV7-9 combines with J gene TRBJ1-3, with a weak D call TRBD1 (5 bases). There are 13 residues in the CDR3. Trimming left V 7 bases short and J 4 bases short, with 11 bases between. From germline, CDR1 is SEHNR and CDR2 FQNEAQ (reference sequence). DNA for the CDR3: TGTGCCAGCATGGAAGGGGCCGGAAACACCATATATTTT. This translates into CASMEGAGNTIYF.